The 24 T cell receptor beta chains reported below all come from one sample, sequenced in a study of molecular identifiers for immune sequencing clone quantification. One entry per CDR3 protein, called by TCRdb with MiXCR from the PCR reads. The sample carries about 640,000 distinct CDR3 sequences, approximately 20% recorded once. Sequenced input: naive CD8+ T cells from blood, with Jurkat cell RNA spiked in. Subset meaning: FACS-sorted CD8+CD4-CCR7+CD45RA+ naive T cells. Receptors were obtained from a human donor in good health. Some libraries in this study had Jurkat cell RNA spiked in.

This clonotype was counted a few times. This CDR3 reads CASSEEYRVHNGETQYF. The CDR3 DNA follows: TGTGCCAGCTCGGAAGAGTACAGGGTACATAACGGGGAGACCCAGTACTTC. The chain joins TRBV18 to TRBJ2-5; D may be TRBD1 (6 bases). The CDR3 runs 17 residues. Germline loops: CDR1 KGHSH, CDR2 LQKENI. Deletions cut 6 bases from V and 5 bases from J, with 25 bases between. The full variable domain, its missing parts supplied by reference TRBV18 and TRBJ2-5, is NAGVMQNPRHLVRRRGQEARLRCSPMKGHSHVYWYRQLPEEGLKFMVYLQKENIIDESGMPKERFSAEFPKEGPSILRIQQVVRGDSAAYFCASSEEYRVHNGETQYFGPGTRLLVL.

This clonotype was counted ten times or more. V usage is TRBV30 and J usage is TRBJ1-1, with D maybe TRBD1 (5 bases). There are 13 residues in the CDR3. Between the trimmed V and J ends, which lost 4 bases and 6 bases, there was a span of 15 bases. From germline, CDR1 is GTSNPN and CDR2 SVGIG (reference sequence). CDR3 protein: CAWIGGVNAEAFF. DNA for the CDR3: TGTGCCTGGATTGGGGGGGTAAATGCTGAAGCTTTCTTT.

As to this clonotype: A clone one base away is much larger, so this may be a read error. The chain employs TRBV30 and TRBJ2-3; 8 bases line up with TRBD1. From germline, CDR1 is GTSNPN and CDR2 SVGIG (reference sequence). The CDR3 totals 14 residues. The CDR3 nucleotides are TGTGCCTGGGGTGTAGGACAGGGAATGATGACGCAGTATTTT. Translation: CAWGVGQGMMTQYF.

This clonotype was found many times. The chain combines TRBV20-1 with TRBJ1-6, with a possible D match to TRBD1 (6 bases). The germline V and J ends were trimmed by 0 bases and 2 bases, with 14 bases remaining between them. The CDR3 length is 17 residues. CDR1 is DFQATT, CDR2 SNEGSKA, per germline (reference sequence). DNA for the CDR3: TGCAGTGCTAGAGATCGGGGGCAGGGCACCTATAATTCACCCCTCCACTTT. It codes for CSARDRGQGTYNSPLHF.

This clonotype was picked up many times. The J gene is TRBJ2-7, the V gene TRBV19; the D is unclear. Germline values: CDR1 LNHDA, CDR2 SQIVND (reference sequence). This CDR3 has 15 amino acids. V gave up 5 bases and J gave up 1 base, with 15 bases separating them. The CDR3 protein is CASSSLPDTSYEQYF. In DNA form, the CDR3 reads TGTGCCAGTAGTTCCCTCCCGGATACTTCCTACGAGCAGTACTTC.

This chain links TRBV19 with TRBJ2-1; no reliable D call. Trimming cost V 2 bases and J 6 bases, with 8 bases left between them. The CDR3 sequence is 13 residues long. CDR1 LNHDA and CDR2 SQIVND come from the germline V gene (reference sequence). CDR3 DNA sequence: TGTGCCAGTAGTATAAAGGCCCCCAATGAGCAGTTCTTC. Its translation: CASSIKAPNEQFF.

This clonotype was picked up many times. In DNA form, the CDR3 reads TGTGCCAGCAGCCCAAAGCTCGGGGGCACTGAAGCTTTCTTT. Translated: CASSPKLGGTEAFF. The rearrangement joins TRBV7-9 to TRBJ1-1; the D gene is possibly TRBD1 (5 bases). This CDR3 has 14 residues. V was shortened by 5 bases and J by 4 bases, with 14 bases between the two germline ends. Germline V gene data show CDR1 as SEHNR and CDR2 as FQNEAQ (reference sequence). Looking up the rest from reference TRBV7-9 and TRBJ1-1 gives the full variable domain: DTGVSQNPRHKITKRGQNVTFRCDPISEHNRLYWYRQTLGQGPEFLTYFQNEAQLEKSRLLSDRFSAERPKGSFSTLEIQRTEQGDSAMYLCASSPKLGGTEAFFGQGTRLTVV.

This clonotype was counted many times. The J gene is TRBJ2-3, the V gene TRBV7-2, with D uncertain. The V and J ends lost 0 bases and 2 bases respectively, with 9 bases between them. Germline values: CDR1 SGHTA, CDR2 FQGNSA. CDR3 length equals 15 residues. CDR3: CASSLAGPVTDTQYF. In DNA, the CDR3 is TGTGCCAGCAGCTTAGCAGGTCCGGTCACAGATACGCAGTATTTT.

This clonotype was counted many times. The genes are TRBV5-5 and TRBJ1-4, with D hard to call. The CDR3 runs 13 residues. The V and J ends lost 0 bases and 6 bases respectively, with 6 bases between them. CDR1 is SGHKS, CDR2 YYEKEE, per germline (reference sequence). For the CDR3, the DNA is TGTGCCAGCAGCTTGGGTTTGGATGAAAAACTGTTTTTT. This sequence encodes CASSLGLDEKLFF. The full variable domain, with the rest looked up from reference TRBV5-5 and TRBJ1-4, is DAGVTQSPTHLIKTRGQQVTLRCSPISGHKSVSWYQQVLGQGPQFIFQYYEKEERGRGNFPDRFSARQFPNYSSELNVNALLLGDSALYLCASSLGLDEKLFFGSGTQLSVL.

This clonotype has at least ten counts. The J gene is TRBJ2-1, the V gene TRBV29-1; D gene uncertain. The CDR3 consists of 14 residues. Looked up from germline, CDR1 is SQVTM and CDR2 is ANQGSEA. V was clipped by 7 bases and J by 8 bases, with 21 bases between them. CDR3 DNA: TGCAGCGCTGAGAGTTGGCCAGGCGAGGATGAGCAGTTCTTC. Its translation is CSAESWPGEDEQFF.

This clonotype was recorded a few times. This CDR3 reads CATSTLAGGPLDTQYF. The CDR3 DNA reads TGTGCCACCAGCACTTTAGCGGGAGGGCCCCTGGATACGCAGTATTTT. This chain connects TRBV15 to TRBJ2-3; TRBD2 matches 11 bases. The CDR3 consists of 16 residues. Germline V gene sequence: CDR1 LNHNV, CDR2 YYDKDF (reference sequence). V gave up 4 bases and J gave up 6 bases; unmatched junction bases: 9.

This clonotype was observed at least ten times. This chain joins TRBV19 and TRBJ1-5; weak D call: TRBD1 (5 bases). This CDR3 is 14 amino acids long. V was cut by 2 bases and J by 3 bases, with 8 bases left in between. Germline V gene data show CDR1 as LNHDA and CDR2 as SQIVND (reference sequence). The CDR3 reads CASSIRGDNQPQHF. For the CDR3, the DNA is TGTGCCAGTAGTATACGGGGGGACAATCAGCCCCAGCATTTT. The full variable domain, completed using reference TRBV19 and TRBJ1-5, is DGGITQSPKYLFRKEGQNVTLSCEQNLNHDAMYWYRQDPGQGLRLIYYSQIVNDFQKGDIAEGYSVSREKKESFPLTVTSAQKNPTAFYLCASSIRGDNQPQHFGDGTRLSIL.

This clonotype was recorded many times. The CDR3 reads CASSYSSGLWPQHF. CDR3 DNA: TGTGCCAGCAGTTACTCGAGCGGACTCTGGCCCCAGCATTTT. The chain is built from TRBV6-2 or TRBV6-3 and TRBJ1-5, with no clear D. Germline CDR1 reads MNHEY; CDR2 reads SVGEGT. This CDR3 is 14 amino acids long. Trimming pared 0 bases from V and 9 bases from J, leaving 12 bases between.

As concerns this clonotype: The junction differs from germline at one of its ends, possibly a read error. The rearrangement uses TRBV27 and TRBJ1-6, with a tentative D call TRBD1 (5 bases). The CDR3 runs to 15 residues. Germline assignment: CDR1 MNHEY and CDR2 SMNVEV (reference sequence). The chain's CDR3 is CASSLQGPYNLPLHF. For the CDR3, the DNA is TGTGCCAGCAGTTTACAGGGCCCCTATAATTTACCCCTCCACTTT.

The chain combines TRBV19 with TRBJ2-1; perhaps D is TRBD1 or TRBD2 (5 bases each). Germline-derived CDR1 and CDR2 are LNHDA and SQIVND (reference sequence). Between the trimmed V and J ends, which lost 6 bases and 6 bases, there was a span of 12 bases. The CDR3 sequence is 13 residues long. The CDR3 region has the DNA TGTGCCAGTAGCCTCGGGGCGAGCAATGAGCAGTTCTTC. It encodes CASSLGASNEQFF.

CDR3: CASSIFDSTDTQYF. DNA of the CDR3: TGTGCCAGTAGTATTTTTGATAGCACAGATACGCAGTATTTT. V is TRBV19 and J is TRBJ2-3; D uncertain. The CDR3 covers 14 residues. Trimming pared 3 bases from V and 0 bases from J, leaving 7 bases between. Per germline, CDR1 LNHDA and CDR2 SQIVND (reference sequence).

The rearrangement joins TRBV7-9 to TRBJ1-1; 8 nucleotides match TRBD1. This CDR3 spans 15 amino acids. The germline V gene has CDR1 SEHNR and CDR2 FQNEAQ (reference sequence). With 8 bases clipped from V and 5 bases from J, the junction kept 13 bases outside the gene matches. DNA of the CDR3: TGTGCCAGCGGCCCGCCGGCGACAGGGGTGACTGAAGCTTTCTTT. It encodes CASGPPATGVTEAFF.

In this sample, this clonotype turned up many times. The chain joins TRBV19 to TRBJ2-7; 12 bases agree with TRBD2. The ends lost 3 bases at V and 6 bases at J; junction bases unmatched: 6. From germline, CDR1 is LNHDA and CDR2 SQIVND (reference sequence). The CDR3 consists of 15 residues. CDR3 nucleotide sequence: TGTGCCAGTAGTATGTCTAGCGGGGGGGCTGGCGAGCAGTACTTC. Amino acids: CASSMSSGGAGEQYF.

Details on this clonotype: A clone one base away is much larger, so this may be a read error. This sequence joins TRBV6-1 and TRBJ2-7, with 7 bases aligning to TRBD2. CDR3 length: 18 amino acids. Germline V gene data show CDR1 as MNHNS and CDR2 as SASEGT. CDR3 amino acids: CASSEVDWRARGGYEQHF. The CDR3 DNA is TGTGCCAGCAGTGAAGTTGATTGGCGGGCTCGGGGAGGGTACGAGCAGCACTTC.

There are many counts of this clonotype. This chain links TRBV2 with TRBJ2-7; 10 bases map to TRBD2. This CDR3 region has 15 residues. V lost 4 bases and J lost 4; bases outside the gene matches: 7. Germline CDR1 and CDR2: SNHLY and FYNNEI. The CDR3 DNA reads as TGTGCCAGCAGTGTGGCTAGCGGGGGCCAATACGAGCAGTACTTC. Encoded protein: CASSVASGGQYEQYF.

This clonotype was detected ten times or more. The chain recombines TRBV30 with TRBJ1-1; D perhaps matches TRBD1 (5 bases). This CDR3 contains 14 residues. The ends were cut back, 6 bases at V and 7 bases at J, with 21 bases in the middle. CDR1 GTSNPN and CDR2 SVGIG come from the germline V gene (reference sequence). The CDR3 here is CACSLAGLGFEAFF. In DNA form, the CDR3 reads TGTGCCTGTTCCCTGGCAGGGTTGGGTTTTGAAGCTTTCTTT.

This clonotype was detected many times. V and J are TRBV29-1 and TRBJ1-1; D not resolved. Between the trimmed V and J ends, which lost 2 bases and 1 base, there was a span of 11 bases. The CDR3 sequence is 14 residues long. CDR1 is SQVTM and CDR2 is ANQGSEA in the germline V gene. In DNA form, the CDR3 reads TGCAGCGTTGAAACCGGGTCTGAGAACACTGAAGCTTTCTTT. It translates to CSVETGSENTEAFF.

The chain combines TRBV7-9 with TRBJ2-5, with 10 bases that match TRBD1. Germline lookup yields CDR1 SEHNR and CDR2 FQNEAQ (reference sequence). The CDR3 sequence is 16 residues long. After removal of 0 bases from V and 7 bases from J, the junction contained 8 bases not matched to a gene. CDR3 loop: CASSLAGTGAMGTQYF. DNA for the CDR3: TGTGCCAGCAGCTTAGCAGGGACAGGGGCGATGGGGACCCAGTACTTC.

As regards this clonotype: A read error is possible here, since a much larger clone lies one base away. V is TRBV30 and J is TRBJ2-3, with TRBD1 matching 11 bases. Germline V CDR1 and CDR2: GTSNPN, SVGIG (reference sequence). After removal of 6 bases from V and 7 bases from J, the junction contained 9 bases not matched to a gene. The CDR3 extends over 14 amino acids. CDR3 loop: CACSGTGGPNTQYF. The DNA for the CDR3 is TGTGCCTGTAGCGGGACAGGGGGTCCAAATACGCAGTATTTT.